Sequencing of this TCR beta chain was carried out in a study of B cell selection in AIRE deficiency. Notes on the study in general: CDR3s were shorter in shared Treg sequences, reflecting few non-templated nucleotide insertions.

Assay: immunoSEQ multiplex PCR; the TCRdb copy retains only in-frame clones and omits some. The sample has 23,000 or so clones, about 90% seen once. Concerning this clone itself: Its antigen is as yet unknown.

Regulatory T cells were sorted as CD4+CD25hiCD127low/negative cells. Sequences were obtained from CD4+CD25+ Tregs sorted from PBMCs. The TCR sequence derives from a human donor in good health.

The CDR3 nucleotides are TGTGCCAGCAGCGCCTTGTGGACACACCAAGAGACCCAGTACTTC. Its protein is CASSALWTHQETQYF. V usage is TRBV7-9 and J usage is TRBJ2-5; D is possibly TRBD1 (5 bases). The CDR3 is made up of 15 amino acids. V was trimmed by 5 bases and J by 0 bases, leaving 13 bases between them. The germline gives CDR1 SEHNR, CDR2 FQNEAQ (reference sequence).